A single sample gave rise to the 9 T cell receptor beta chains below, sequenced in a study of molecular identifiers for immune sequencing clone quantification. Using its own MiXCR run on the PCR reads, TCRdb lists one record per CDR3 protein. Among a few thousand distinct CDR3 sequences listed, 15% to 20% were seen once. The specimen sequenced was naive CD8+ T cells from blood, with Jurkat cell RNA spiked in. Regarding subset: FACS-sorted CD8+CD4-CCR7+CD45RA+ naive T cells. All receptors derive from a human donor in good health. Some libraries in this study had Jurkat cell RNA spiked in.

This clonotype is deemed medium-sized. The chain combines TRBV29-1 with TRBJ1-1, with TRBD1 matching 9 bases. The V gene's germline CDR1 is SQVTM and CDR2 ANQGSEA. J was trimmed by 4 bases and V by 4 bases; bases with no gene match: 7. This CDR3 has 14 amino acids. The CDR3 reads CSVAGQGWSTEAFF. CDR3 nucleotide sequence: TGCAGCGTTGCGGGACAGGGTTGGAGCACTGAAGCTTTCTTT.

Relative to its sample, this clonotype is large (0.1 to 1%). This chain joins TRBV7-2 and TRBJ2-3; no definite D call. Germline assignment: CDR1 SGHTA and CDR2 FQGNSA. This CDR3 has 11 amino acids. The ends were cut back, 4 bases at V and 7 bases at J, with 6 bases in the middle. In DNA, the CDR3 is TGTGCCAGCAGCTCCGACTATACGCAGTATTTT. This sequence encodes CASSSDYTQYF. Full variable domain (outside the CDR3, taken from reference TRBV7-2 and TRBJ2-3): GAGVSQSPSNKVTEKGKDVELRCDPISGHTALYWYRQSLGQGLEFLIYFQGNSAPDKSGLPSDRFSAERTGGSVSTLTIQRTQQEDSAVYLCASSSDYTQYFGPGTRLTVL.

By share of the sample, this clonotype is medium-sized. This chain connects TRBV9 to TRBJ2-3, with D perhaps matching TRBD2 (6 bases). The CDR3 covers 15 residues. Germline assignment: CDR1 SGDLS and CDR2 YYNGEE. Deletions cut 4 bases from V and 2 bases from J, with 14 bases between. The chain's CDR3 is CASSPYGGTTDTQYF. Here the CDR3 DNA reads TGTGCCAGCAGCCCTTACGGCGGGACCACAGATACGCAGTATTTT.

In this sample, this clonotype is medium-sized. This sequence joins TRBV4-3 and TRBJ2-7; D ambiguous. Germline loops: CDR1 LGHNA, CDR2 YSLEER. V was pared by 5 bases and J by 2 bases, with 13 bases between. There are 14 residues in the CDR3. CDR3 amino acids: CASSGQTGAYEQYF. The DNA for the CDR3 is TGCGCCAGCAGCGGGCAGACTGGTGCCTACGAGCAGTACTTC.

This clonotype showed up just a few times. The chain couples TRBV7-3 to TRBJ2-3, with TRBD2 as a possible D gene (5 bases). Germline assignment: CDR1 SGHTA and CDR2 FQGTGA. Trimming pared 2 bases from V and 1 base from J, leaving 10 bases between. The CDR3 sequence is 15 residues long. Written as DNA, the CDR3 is TGTGCCAGCAGCTTAGGGGAGTGGGGCACAGATACGCAGTATTTT. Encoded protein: CASSLGEWGTDTQYF.

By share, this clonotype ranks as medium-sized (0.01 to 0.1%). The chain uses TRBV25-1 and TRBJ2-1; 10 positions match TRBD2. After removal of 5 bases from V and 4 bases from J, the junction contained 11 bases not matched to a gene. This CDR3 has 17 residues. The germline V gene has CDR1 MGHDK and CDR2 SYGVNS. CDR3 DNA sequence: TGTGCCAGCAGTCCTAAAACCCGGACTAGCGGATACAATGAGCAGTTCTTC. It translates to CASSPKTRTSGYNEQFF. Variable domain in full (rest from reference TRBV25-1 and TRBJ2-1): EADIYQTPRYLVIGTGKKITLECSQTMGHDKMYWYQQDPGMELHLIHYSYGVNSTEKGDLSSESTVSRIRTEHFPLTLESARPSHTSQYLCASSPKTRTSGYNEQFFGPGTRLTVL.

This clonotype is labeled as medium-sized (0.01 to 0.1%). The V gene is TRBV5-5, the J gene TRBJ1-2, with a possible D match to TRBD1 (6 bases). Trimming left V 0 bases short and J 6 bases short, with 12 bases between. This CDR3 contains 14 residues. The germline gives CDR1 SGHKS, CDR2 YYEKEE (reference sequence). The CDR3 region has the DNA TGTGCCAGCAGCTTGGCTTGGGGGCCGGATGGCTACACCTTC. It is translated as CASSLAWGPDGYTF.

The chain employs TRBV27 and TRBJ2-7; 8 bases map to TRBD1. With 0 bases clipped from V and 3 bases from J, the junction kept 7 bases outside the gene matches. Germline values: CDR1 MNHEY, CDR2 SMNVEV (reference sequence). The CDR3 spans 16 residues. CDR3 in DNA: TGTGCCAGCAGTTTATCGATCGGGACAGGACACTACGAGCAGTACTTC. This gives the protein CASSLSIGTGHYEQYF.

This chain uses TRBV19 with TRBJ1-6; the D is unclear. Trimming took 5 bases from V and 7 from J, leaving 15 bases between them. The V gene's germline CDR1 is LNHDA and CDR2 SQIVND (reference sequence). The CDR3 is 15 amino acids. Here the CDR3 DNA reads TGTGCCAGTAGTCAACCCCGTCTAAGGAATTCACCCCTCCACTTT. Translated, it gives CASSQPRLRNSPLHF.